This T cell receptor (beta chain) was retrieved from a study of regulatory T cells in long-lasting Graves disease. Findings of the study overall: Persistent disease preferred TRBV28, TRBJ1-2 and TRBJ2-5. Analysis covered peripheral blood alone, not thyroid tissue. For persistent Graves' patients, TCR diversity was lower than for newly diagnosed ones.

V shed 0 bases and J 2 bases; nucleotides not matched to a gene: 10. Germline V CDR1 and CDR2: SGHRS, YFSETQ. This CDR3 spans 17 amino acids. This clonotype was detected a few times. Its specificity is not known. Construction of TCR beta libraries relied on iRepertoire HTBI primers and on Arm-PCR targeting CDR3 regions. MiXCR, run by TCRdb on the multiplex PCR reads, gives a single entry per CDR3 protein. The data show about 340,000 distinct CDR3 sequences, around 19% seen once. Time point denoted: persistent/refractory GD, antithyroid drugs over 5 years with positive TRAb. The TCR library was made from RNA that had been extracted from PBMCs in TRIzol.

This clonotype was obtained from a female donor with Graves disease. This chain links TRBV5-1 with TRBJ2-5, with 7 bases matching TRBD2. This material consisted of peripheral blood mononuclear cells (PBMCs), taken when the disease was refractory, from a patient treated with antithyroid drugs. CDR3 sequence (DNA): TGCGCCAGCAGCTTGGGTTTCGGAGCGGGGACTCAAGAGACCCAGTACTTC. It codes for CASSLGFGAGTQETQYF.